The 29 T cell receptor beta chains below all came from one sample that was sequenced in a study of blood T cell repertoires in COVID-19. The assay was immunoSEQ multiplex PCR, and TCRdb's table has in-frame clones only and misses some. This table holds about 26,000 clones, 85% to 90% found once. Sequencing was done on a sample of peripheral blood. All receptors come from a human donor in a cohort sampled during active COVID-19.

This rearrangement joins TRBV5-1 to TRBJ1-4; D ambiguous. This CDR3 has 12 amino acids. Germline-derived CDR1 and CDR2 are SGHRS and YFSETQ. V shed 3 bases and J shed 8 bases, with 8 bases lying between them. CDR3 in amino acids: CASSSGGEKLFF. CDR3 nucleotide sequence: TGCGCCAGCAGCTCGGGAGGGGAAAAACTGTTTTTT.

The chain is built from TRBV7-9 and TRBJ1-5; possible D gene TRBD1, 6 bases. CDR1 SEHNR and CDR2 FQNEAQ come from the germline V gene (reference sequence). There are 18 residues in the CDR3. V was trimmed by 1 base and J by 3 bases, leaving 19 bases between them. Here the CDR3 DNA reads TGTGCCAGCAGCTTAGAGGCCAGGGGCACTAAGCACAATCAGCCCCAGCATTTT. Its translation: CASSLEARGTKHNQPQHF. The full variable domain, its missing parts supplied by reference TRBV7-9 and TRBJ1-5, is DTGVSQNPRHKITKRGQNVTFRCDPISEHNRLYWYRQTLGQGPEFLTYFQNEAQLEKSRLLSDRFSAERPKGSFSTLEIQRTEQGDSAMYLCASSLEARGTKHNQPQHFGDGTRLSIL.

V is TRBV5-1 and J is TRBJ2-1, with 10 bases identical to TRBD2. The CDR3 is 15 amino acids. The V gene end was trimmed by 8 bases and the J gene end by 6 bases; junction bases not matched to a gene: 11. CDR1 is SGHRS, CDR2 YFSETQ, per germline. This CDR3 is CASQALAGALNEQFF. CDR3 bases: TGCGCCAGTCAGGCCCTAGCGGGAGCTCTCAATGAGCAGTTCTTC.

The chain joins TRBV2 to TRBJ2-7, with TRBD2 identical over 14 bases. V lost 7 bases to trimming and J lost 2 bases; unmatched junction nucleotides: 4. The germline gives CDR1 SNHLY, CDR2 FYNNEI. The CDR3 is 15 amino acids. CDR3 DNA: TGTGCCAGCACCTTGACTAGCGGGAGGGCCTACGAGCAGTACTTC. It yields the protein CASTLTSGRAYEQYF.

The V and J genes are TRBV18 and TRBJ2-1, with TRBD2 matching over 10 bases. This CDR3 contains 13 residues. The ends lost 3 bases at V and 10 bases at J; junction bases unmatched: 3. The V gene's germline CDR1 is KGHSH and CDR2 LQKENI. Written as DNA, the CDR3 is TGTGCCAGCTCACCCGGGACTAGCGCAGAGCAGTTCTTC. Its translation: CASSPGTSAEQFF.

This chain joins TRBV19 and TRBJ2-7; D possibly corresponds to TRBD2 (6 bases). From germline, CDR1 is LNHDA and CDR2 SQIVND (reference sequence). V was trimmed by 5 bases and J by 2 bases, leaving 16 bases between them. The CDR3 consists of 15 residues. CDR3 protein: CASSELGGATYEQYF. The CDR3 DNA reads as TGTGCCAGTAGTGAATTGGGCGGGGCGACCTACGAGCAGTACTTC.

The rearrangement links TRBV19 to TRBJ2-6, with 7 positions matching TRBD1. The CDR3 loop spans 16 amino acids. Germline CDR1 is LNHDA and CDR2 is SQIVND (reference sequence). With V trimmed by 5 bases and J by 0 bases, 4 bases remained unmatched. CDR3 DNA: TGTGCCAGTAGTCTGACAGGGACCTCTGGGGCCAACGTCCTGACTTTC. Its translation is CASSLTGTSGANVLTF.

The rearrangement joins TRBV5-6 to TRBJ2-2; 10 nucleotides agree with TRBD1. J lost 4 bases, V lost 5 bases, and 5 bases had no gene match. The CDR3 runs to 15 residues. Germline-derived CDR1 and CDR2 are SGHDT and YYEEEE. CDR3 protein: CASRAWTGGTGELFF. CDR3 nucleotide sequence: TGTGCCAGCAGGGCCTGGACAGGGGGCACCGGGGAGCTGTTTTTT.

The genes are TRBV7-2 and TRBJ2-7; 8 bases fit TRBD2. The V gene's germline CDR1 is SGHTA and CDR2 FQGNSA. V lost 6 bases and J lost 5; bases outside the gene matches: 9. The CDR3 has 14 amino acids. The CDR3 loop is CASSPGTSPHEQYF. CDR3 nucleotide sequence: TGTGCCAGCAGTCCCGGGACTAGTCCCCACGAGCAGTACTTC.

This rearrangement joins TRBV13 to TRBJ2-3, with D possibly being TRBD2 (5 bases). The CDR3 spans 14 residues. Germline V gives CDR1 PRHDT, CDR2 FYEKMQ (reference sequence). With 5 bases removed from V and 3 bases from J, the gap between germline ends came to 12 bases. The CDR3 DNA follows: TGTGCCAGCAGCCCTCTTACGGGGACAGATACGCAGTATTTT. Its translation: CASSPLTGTDTQYF. The entire variable domain, with the rest obtained from reference TRBV13 and TRBJ2-3, is as follows: AAGVIQSPRHLIKEKRETATLKCYPIPRHDTVYWYQQGPGQDPQFLISFYEKMQSDKGSIPDRFSAQQFSDYHSELNMSSLELGDSALYFCASSPLTGTDTQYFGPGTRLTVL.

The chain is built from TRBV5-4 and TRBJ1-1; the D gene is possibly TRBD1 (5 bases). The germline CDR1 and CDR2 sequences are SGHNT and YYREEE (reference sequence). The CDR3 is 13 amino acids. The V gene lost 0 bases and the J gene lost 6 bases, with 9 bases spanning the gap. The CDR3 DNA reads TGTGCCAGCAGCTTGGTCTTAGGGGCTGAAGCTTTCTTT. Its translation: CASSLVLGAEAFF.

This clone showed up just once. This chain links TRBV5-1 with TRBJ1-2, with 8 bases that match TRBD1. Germline loops: CDR1 SGHRS, CDR2 YFSETQ. The junction had 6 bases not matched to a gene; V was cut back by 5 bases and J by 0 bases. The CDR3 is 15 residues long. The CDR3 sequence is CASRPGTGSNYGYTF. The CDR3, as DNA: TGCGCCAGCAGGCCCGGGACAGGATCTAACTATGGCTACACCTTC.

The chain links TRBV7-2 to TRBJ2-5, with a possible D match to TRBD2 (7 bases). The CDR3 runs 15 residues. In germline, CDR1 is SGHTA, CDR2 FQGNSA. Trimming took off 3 bases at V and 0 bases at J, with 11 bases between the two ends. CDR3 bases: TGTGCCAGCAGCTTTGGGGGGGGCAACCAAGAGACCCAGTACTTC. This codes for CASSFGGGNQETQYF.

The chain employs TRBV28 and TRBJ1-3; 7 positions match TRBD1. This CDR3 contains 16 residues. V lost 5 bases and J lost 4; bases outside the gene matches: 11. CDR1 and CDR2 (germline): MDHEN, SYDVKM. The CDR3 DNA sequence: TGTGCCAGCAGTCCCCCCTCAGGACAGGCCGGAAACACCATATATTTT. It codes for CASSPPSGQAGNTIYF. The variable domain in full, completed from reference TRBV28 and TRBJ1-3, reads DVKVTQSSRYLVKRTGEKVFLECVQDMDHENMFWYRQDPGLGLRLIYFSYDVKMKEKGDIPEGYSVSREKKERFSLILESASTNQTSMYLCASSPPSGQAGNTIYFGEGSWLTVV.

The chain links TRBV2 to TRBJ2-5; TRBD2 agrees at 13 bases. Germline values: CDR1 SNHLY, CDR2 FYNNEI. The CDR3 sequence is 15 residues long. V lost 7 bases, J lost 7 bases, and 9 bases stayed unmatched. The CDR3 DNA follows: TGTGCCAGCAACCCGGGACTAGCGGGGCCCGGGACCCAGTACTTC. Protein: CASNPGLAGPGTQYF. The variable domain in full, completed from reference TRBV2 and TRBJ2-5, reads EPEVTQTPSHQVTQMGQEVILRCVPISNHLYFYWYRQILGQKVEFLVSFYNNEISEKSEIFDDQFSVERPDGSNFTLKIRSTKLEDSAMYFCASNPGLAGPGTQYFGPGTRLLVL.

This chain links TRBV5-1 with TRBJ2-2; perhaps TRBD1 as D (6 bases). Between the trimmed V and J ends, which lost 2 bases and 0 bases, there was a span of 8 bases. The CDR3 loop spans 15 amino acids. Looked up from germline, CDR1 is SGHRS and CDR2 is YFSETQ. CDR3 amino acids: CASSFGQSNTGELFF. DNA of the CDR3: TGCGCCAGCAGCTTTGGACAGTCGAACACCGGGGAGCTGTTTTTT.

The V and J genes are TRBV28 and TRBJ2-1; D might be TRBD2 (5 bases). Germline V gene lookup returns CDR1 MDHEN and CDR2 SYDVKM. The CDR3 contains 12 residues. V dropped 2 bases and J dropped 9 bases, with 8 bases sitting between them. The CDR3 protein is CASSLPSSEQFF. The CDR3 DNA reads as TGTGCCAGCAGTTTACCTAGCAGTGAGCAGTTCTTC.

The chain employs TRBV9 and TRBJ2-1; 8 bases are shared with TRBD2. Germline V CDR1 and CDR2: SGDLS, YYNGEE. V trimming: 4 bases; J trimming: 6 bases; junction bases outside the gene matches: 6. CDR3 length: 14 amino acids. CDR3 coding DNA: TGTGCCAGCAGCTTAGCGGGATCGGTCAATGAGCAGTTCTTC. Translated, it gives CASSLAGSVNEQFF.

The chain combines TRBV5-1 with TRBJ2-5; D unclear. V shed 0 bases and J shed 5 bases, with 8 bases lying between them. CDR3 length: 13 amino acids. Germline loops: CDR1 SGHRS, CDR2 YFSETQ. The DNA for the CDR3 is TGCGCCAGCAGCTTGGATGGGCCGGAGACCCAGTACTTC. The encoded protein is CASSLDGPETQYF.

The chain combines TRBV11-3 with TRBJ2-3; D is unresolved. The CDR3 is made up of 14 amino acids. Germline V gives CDR1 SGHNT, CDR2 YENEEA. Trimming pared 3 bases from V and 0 bases from J, leaving 7 bases between. The CDR3 here is CASSLFGSTDTQYF. In nucleotides, the CDR3 is TGTGCCAGCAGCTTGTTCGGGAGCACAGATACGCAGTATTTT. The variable domain in full, with the rest retrieved from reference TRBV11-3 and TRBJ2-3, is EAGVVQSPRYKIIEKKQPVAFWCNPISGHNTLYWYLQNLGQGPELLIRYENEEAVDDSQLPKDRFSAERLKGVDSTLKIQPAELGDSAVYLCASSLFGSTDTQYFGPGTRLTVL.

The chain joins TRBV20-1 to TRBJ1-1; D not certain. Germline loops: CDR1 DFQATT, CDR2 SNEGSKA (reference sequence). V was shortened by 5 bases and J by 6 bases, with 10 bases between the two germline ends. The CDR3 has 11 residues. CDR3 sequence (DNA): TGCAGTGCTGGAATAGGAGCTGAAGCTTTCTTT. Translation: CSAGIGAEAFF.

The chain employs TRBV19 and TRBJ2-1, with 8 nucleotides matching TRBD2. Germline V gene data show CDR1 as LNHDA and CDR2 as SQIVND (reference sequence). The V and J ends lost 7 bases and 3 bases, in that order; junction bases with no gene match: 8. CDR3 size: 15 residues. The CDR3 spells CASTLSAGVYNEQFF. The CDR3 nucleotides read TGTGCCAGTACCTTGTCAGCGGGAGTCTACAATGAGCAGTTCTTC.

This chain uses TRBV19 with TRBJ2-2; D gene uncertain. Germline V gene sequence: CDR1 LNHDA, CDR2 SQIVND (reference sequence). The V gene lost 5 bases and the J gene lost 0 bases, with 7 bases spanning the gap. The CDR3 is 14 residues long. The CDR3 here is CASSPRANTGELFF. CDR3 nucleotide sequence: TGTGCCAGTAGTCCACGAGCGAACACCGGGGAGCTGTTTTTT.

V and J are TRBV11-2 and TRBJ2-3; D might be TRBD1 (5 bases). Germline CDR1 reads SGHAT; CDR2 reads FQNNGV. The CDR3 runs 13 residues. Trimming pared 5 bases from V and 6 bases from J, leaving 12 bases between. The CDR3 nucleotides are TGTGCCAGCAGCCAGGGCGGCCGCGATACGCAGTATTTT. As protein: CASSQGGRDTQYF. Full variable domain (missing parts from reference TRBV11-2 and TRBJ2-3): EAGVAQSPRYKIIEKRQSVAFWCNPISGHATLYWYQQILGQGPKLLIQFQNNGVVDDSQLPKDRFSAERLKGVDSTLKIQPAKLEDSAVYLCASSQGGRDTQYFGPGTRLTVL.

The chain links TRBV4-1 to TRBJ1-6; weak D call: TRBD1 (6 bases). This CDR3 region has 15 residues. Trimming removed 0 bases from V and 10 bases from J, with 13 bases in between. Germline V lookup: CDR1 MGHRA, CDR2 YSYEKL. CDR3 nucleotides: TGCGCCAGCAGCCAAGACAGTGACAGGCGCTCACCCCTCCACTTT. Protein: CASSQDSDRRSPLHF.

The gene calls are TRBV10-1 and TRBJ2-1; 10 bases agree with TRBD2. This CDR3 region has 15 residues. V gave up 3 bases and J gave up 8 bases; unmatched junction bases: 7. Germline V gene data show CDR1 as WNHNN and CDR2 as SYGVQD (reference sequence). CDR3 residues: CASSDGTSGIDEQFF. As DNA, the CDR3 is TGCGCCAGCAGTGATGGTACTAGCGGGATCGATGAGCAGTTCTTC.

The chain has TRBV11-2 and TRBJ1-6; 8 bases are a match to TRBD1. Per germline, CDR1 SGHAT and CDR2 FQNNGV. The CDR3 runs 13 residues. Here the CDR3 DNA reads TGTGCATCCGGACAGGGCTATAATTCACCCCTCCACTTT. This translates into CASGQGYNSPLHF.

The chain links TRBV4-1 to TRBJ2-5, with unresolved D. Trimming took off 0 bases at V and 5 bases at J, with 10 bases between the two ends. Germline CDR1 MGHRA, CDR2 YSYEKL. This CDR3 is built from 14 residues. This chain's CDR3 is CASSQDRVRETQYF. As DNA, the CDR3 is TGCGCCAGCAGCCAAGACCGGGTAAGGGAGACCCAGTACTTC.

The gene calls are TRBV6-4 and TRBJ2-5; a weak D match, TRBD2 (6 bases). The CDR3 totals 17 residues. Germline V gives CDR1 MRHNA, CDR2 SNTAGT. V shed 0 bases and J shed 0 bases, with 14 bases lying between them. The CDR3 loop reads CASSDSRCRDYQETQYF. In nucleotides, the CDR3 is TGTGCCAGCAGTGACTCTCGTTGCCGGGACTACCAAGAGACCCAGTACTTC.